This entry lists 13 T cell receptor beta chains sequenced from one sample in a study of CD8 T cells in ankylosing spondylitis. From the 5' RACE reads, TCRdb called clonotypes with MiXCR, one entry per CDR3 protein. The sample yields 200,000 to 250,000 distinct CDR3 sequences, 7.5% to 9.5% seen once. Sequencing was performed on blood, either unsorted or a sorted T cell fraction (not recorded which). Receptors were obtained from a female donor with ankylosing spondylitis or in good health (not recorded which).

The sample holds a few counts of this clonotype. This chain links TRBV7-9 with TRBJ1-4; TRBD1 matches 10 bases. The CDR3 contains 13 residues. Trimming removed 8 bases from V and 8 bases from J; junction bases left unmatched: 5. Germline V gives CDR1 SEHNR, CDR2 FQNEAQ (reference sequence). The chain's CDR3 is CASSTGGEEKLFF. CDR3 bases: TGTGCCAGCTCGACAGGGGGCGAGGAAAAACTGTTTTTT. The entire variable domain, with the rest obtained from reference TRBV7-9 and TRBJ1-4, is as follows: DTGVSQNPRHKITKRGQNVTFRCDPISEHNRLYWYRQTLGQGPEFLTYFQNEAQLEKSRLLSDRFSAERPKGSFSTLEIQRTEQGDSAMYLCASSTGGEEKLFFGSGTQLSVL.

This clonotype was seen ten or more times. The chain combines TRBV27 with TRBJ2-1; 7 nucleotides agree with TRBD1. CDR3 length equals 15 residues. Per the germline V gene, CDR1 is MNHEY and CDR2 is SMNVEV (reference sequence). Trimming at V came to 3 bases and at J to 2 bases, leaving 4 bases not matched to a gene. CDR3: CASSFRQGAYNEQFF. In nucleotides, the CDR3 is TGTGCCAGCAGTTTTCGACAGGGAGCCTACAATGAGCAGTTCTTC.

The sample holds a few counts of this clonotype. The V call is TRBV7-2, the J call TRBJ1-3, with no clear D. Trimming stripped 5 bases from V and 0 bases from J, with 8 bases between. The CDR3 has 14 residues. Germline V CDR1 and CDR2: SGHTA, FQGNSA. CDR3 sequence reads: CASSPLRSGNTIYF. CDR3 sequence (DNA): TGTGCCAGCAGCCCTCTCCGCTCTGGAAACACCATATATTTT.

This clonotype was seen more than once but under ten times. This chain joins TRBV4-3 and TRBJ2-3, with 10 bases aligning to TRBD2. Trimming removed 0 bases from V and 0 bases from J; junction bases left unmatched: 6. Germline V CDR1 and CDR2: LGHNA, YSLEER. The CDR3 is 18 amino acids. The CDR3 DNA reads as TGCGCCAGCAGCCAAGATGCCGGGACTAGCGTAAGCACAGATACGCAGTATTTT. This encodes CASSQDAGTSVSTDTQYF.

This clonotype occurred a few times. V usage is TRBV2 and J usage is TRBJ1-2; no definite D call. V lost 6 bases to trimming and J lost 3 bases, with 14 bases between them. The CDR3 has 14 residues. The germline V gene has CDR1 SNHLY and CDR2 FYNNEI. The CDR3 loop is CASRTRSGDYGYTF. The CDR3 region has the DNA TGTGCCAGCAGGACAAGGTCCGGGGACTATGGCTACACCTTC.

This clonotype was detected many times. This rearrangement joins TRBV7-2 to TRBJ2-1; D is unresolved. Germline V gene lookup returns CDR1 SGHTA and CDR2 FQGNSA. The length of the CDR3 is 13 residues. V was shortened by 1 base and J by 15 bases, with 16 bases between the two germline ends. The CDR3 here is CASSLEPSKRAFF. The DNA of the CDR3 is TGTGCCAGCAGCTTAGAGCCATCAAAAAGGGCGTTCTTC.

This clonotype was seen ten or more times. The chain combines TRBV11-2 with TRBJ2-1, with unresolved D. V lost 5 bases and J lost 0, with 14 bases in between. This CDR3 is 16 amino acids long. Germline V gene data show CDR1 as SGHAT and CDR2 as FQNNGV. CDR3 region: CASSPHRLSSYNEQFF. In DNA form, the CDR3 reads TGTGCCAGCAGCCCCCACCGACTGAGCTCCTACAATGAGCAGTTCTTC. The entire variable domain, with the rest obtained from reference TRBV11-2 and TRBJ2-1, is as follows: EAGVAQSPRYKIIEKRQSVAFWCNPISGHATLYWYQQILGQGPKLLIQFQNNGVVDDSQLPKDRFSAERLKGVDSTLKIQPAKLEDSAVYLCASSPHRLSSYNEQFFGPGTRLTVL.

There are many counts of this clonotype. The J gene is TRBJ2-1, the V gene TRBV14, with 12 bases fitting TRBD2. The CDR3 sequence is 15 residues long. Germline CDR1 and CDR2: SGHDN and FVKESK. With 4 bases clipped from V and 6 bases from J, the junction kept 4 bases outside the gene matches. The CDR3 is CASSPGTSGFNEQFF. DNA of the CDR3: TGTGCCAGCAGCCCGGGGACTAGCGGGTTCAATGAGCAGTTCTTC. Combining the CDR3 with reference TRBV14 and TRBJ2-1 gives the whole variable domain EAGVTQFPSHSVIEKGQTVTLRCDPISGHDNLYWYRRVMGKEIKFLLHFVKESKQDESGMPNNRFLAERTGGTYSTLKVQPAELEDSGVYFCASSPGTSGFNEQFFGPGTRLTVL.

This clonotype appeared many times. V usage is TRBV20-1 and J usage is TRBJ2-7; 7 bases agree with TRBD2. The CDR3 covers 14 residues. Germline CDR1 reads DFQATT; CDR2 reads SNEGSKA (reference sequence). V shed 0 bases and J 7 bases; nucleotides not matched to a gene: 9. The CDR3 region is CSARDLGGGEEQYF. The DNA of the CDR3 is TGCAGTGCTAGAGATCTTGGGGGAGGGGAGGAGCAGTACTTC.

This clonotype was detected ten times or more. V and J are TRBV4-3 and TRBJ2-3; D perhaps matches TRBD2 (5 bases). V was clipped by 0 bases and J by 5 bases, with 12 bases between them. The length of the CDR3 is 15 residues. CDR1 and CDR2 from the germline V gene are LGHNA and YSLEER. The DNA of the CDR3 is TGCGCCAGCAGCCAAGATTATACTAGTGGAGATACGCAGTATTTT. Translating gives CASSQDYTSGDTQYF.

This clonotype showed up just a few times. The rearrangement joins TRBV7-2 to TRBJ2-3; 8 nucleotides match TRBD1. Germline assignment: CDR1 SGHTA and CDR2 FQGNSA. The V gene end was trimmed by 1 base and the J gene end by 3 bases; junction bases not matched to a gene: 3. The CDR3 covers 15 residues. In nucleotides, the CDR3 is TGTGCCAGCAGCTTAGTCGGGACAGGAACAGATACGCAGTATTTT. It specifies CASSLVGTGTDTQYF.

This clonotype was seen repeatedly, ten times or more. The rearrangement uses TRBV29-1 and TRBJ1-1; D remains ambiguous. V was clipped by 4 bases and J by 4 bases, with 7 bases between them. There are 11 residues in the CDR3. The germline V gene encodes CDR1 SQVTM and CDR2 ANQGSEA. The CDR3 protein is CSVARPTEAFF. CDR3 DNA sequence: TGCAGCGTTGCCAGGCCCACTGAAGCTTTCTTT.

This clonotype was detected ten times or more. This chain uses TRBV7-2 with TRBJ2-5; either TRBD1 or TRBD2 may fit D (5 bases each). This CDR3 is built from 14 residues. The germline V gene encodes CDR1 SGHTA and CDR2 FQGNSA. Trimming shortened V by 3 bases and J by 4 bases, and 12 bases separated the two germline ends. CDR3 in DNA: TGTGCCAGCAGCTTCGTTAGTGGGGGAGAGACCCAGTACTTC. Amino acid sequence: CASSFVSGGETQYF.